This record covers a single T cell receptor beta chain. As yet, its antigen is unknown. Naive-designated CD8 cells lacked CD45RO, were positively enriched for CCR7, and omitted terminally differentiated effector memory CD45RA+ cells. CDR3 length: 21 amino acids. Trimming pared 1 base from V and 9 bases from J, leaving 34 bases between. The germline CDR1 and CDR2 sequences are SGHDN and FVKESK. The repertoire was sequenced with immunoSEQ multiplex PCR; TCRdb's copy has only in-frame clones and lacks some. The sample includes about 2.1 million clones, roughly 91% of them seen just once. The data derive from a study of shared clonotypes between healthy human individuals. Study-wide background: Three CD4 naive, three CD4 memory, two CD8 naive and one CD8 memory plate were used per donor. Study results and limitations: Around 5% was the fraction of naive CD4 clonotypes found shared across several donors. The study found lower generation probabilities in non-shared clonotypes than in those shared by all four donors. Clonotype sharing across donors was expected to vary with sequencing depth.

This rearrangement joins TRBV14 to TRBJ2-1; tentative D call: TRBD2 (12 bases). This clonotype originated in a young man in good health. Some clones in this sample may be carry-over from other donors' samples. Sequenced: naive CD8+ T cells from PBMCs. The CDR3 DNA is TGTGCCAGCAGCCAAGGGACAGGGGGCGCTAGCGGGAGGGCCCAAGGGTCTGAGCAGTTCTTC. Translation: CASSQGTGGASGRAQGSEQFF. Full variable domain (remainder filled in from reference TRBV14 and TRBJ2-1): EAGVTQFPSHSVIEKGQTVTLRCDPISGHDNLYWYRRVMGKEIKFLLHFVKESKQDESGMPNNRFLAERTGGTYSTLKVQPAELEDSGVYFCASSQGTGGASGRAQGSEQFFGPGTRLTVL.